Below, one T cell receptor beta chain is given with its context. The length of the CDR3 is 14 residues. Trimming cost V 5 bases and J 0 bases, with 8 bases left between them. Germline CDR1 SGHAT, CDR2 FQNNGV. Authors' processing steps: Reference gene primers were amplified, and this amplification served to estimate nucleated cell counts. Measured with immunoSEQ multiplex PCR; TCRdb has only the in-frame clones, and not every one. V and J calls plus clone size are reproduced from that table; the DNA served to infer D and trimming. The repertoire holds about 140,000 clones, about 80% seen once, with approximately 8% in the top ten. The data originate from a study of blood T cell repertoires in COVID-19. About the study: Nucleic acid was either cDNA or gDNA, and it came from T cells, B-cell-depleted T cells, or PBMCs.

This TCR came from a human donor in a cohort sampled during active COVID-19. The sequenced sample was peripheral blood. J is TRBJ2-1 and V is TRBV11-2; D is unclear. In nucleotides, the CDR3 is TGTGCCAGCAGCCCGCTACGCTCCTACAATGAGCAGTTCTTC. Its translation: CASSPLRSYNEQFF.